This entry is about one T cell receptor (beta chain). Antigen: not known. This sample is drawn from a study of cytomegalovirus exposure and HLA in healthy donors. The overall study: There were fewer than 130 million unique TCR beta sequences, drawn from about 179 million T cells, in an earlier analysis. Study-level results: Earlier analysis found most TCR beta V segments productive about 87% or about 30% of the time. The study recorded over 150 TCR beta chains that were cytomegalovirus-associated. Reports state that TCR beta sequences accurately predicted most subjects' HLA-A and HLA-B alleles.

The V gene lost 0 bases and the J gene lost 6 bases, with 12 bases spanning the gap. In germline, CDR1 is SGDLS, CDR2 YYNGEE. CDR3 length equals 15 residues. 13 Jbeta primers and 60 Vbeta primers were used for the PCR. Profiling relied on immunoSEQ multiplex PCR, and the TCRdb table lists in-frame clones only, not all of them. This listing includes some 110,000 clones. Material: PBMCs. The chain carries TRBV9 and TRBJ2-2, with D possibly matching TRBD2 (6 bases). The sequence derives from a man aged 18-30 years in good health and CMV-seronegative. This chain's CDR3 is CASSVVGGTSGELFF. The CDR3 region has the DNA TGTGCCAGCAGCGTAGTTGGGGGGACCTCCGGGGAGCTGTTTTTT.